Reported below is one T cell receptor (beta chain). The CDR3 spans 16 residues. Trimming took 0 bases from V and 5 from J; bases not matched to a gene: 11. Germline V gene sequence: CDR1 SGDLS, CDR2 YYNGEE. This entry comes from a study of blood T cell repertoires in COVID-19. Data came from immunoSEQ multiplex PCR; TCRdb stores just in-frame clones and leaves some out. Counted here are 15,000 to 20,000 clones, approximately 89% occurring once; the ten biggest clones make up roughly 4%. The J gene is TRBJ2-7, the V gene TRBV9; 7 bases agree with TRBD1. Input material: peripheral blood. This receptor was identified in a man in his 60s with active COVID-19. For the CDR3, the DNA is TGTGCCAGCAGCGTAGGGTTCAACAGGGACAGCAACGAGCAGTACTTC. Translating gives CASSVGFNRDSNEQYF.